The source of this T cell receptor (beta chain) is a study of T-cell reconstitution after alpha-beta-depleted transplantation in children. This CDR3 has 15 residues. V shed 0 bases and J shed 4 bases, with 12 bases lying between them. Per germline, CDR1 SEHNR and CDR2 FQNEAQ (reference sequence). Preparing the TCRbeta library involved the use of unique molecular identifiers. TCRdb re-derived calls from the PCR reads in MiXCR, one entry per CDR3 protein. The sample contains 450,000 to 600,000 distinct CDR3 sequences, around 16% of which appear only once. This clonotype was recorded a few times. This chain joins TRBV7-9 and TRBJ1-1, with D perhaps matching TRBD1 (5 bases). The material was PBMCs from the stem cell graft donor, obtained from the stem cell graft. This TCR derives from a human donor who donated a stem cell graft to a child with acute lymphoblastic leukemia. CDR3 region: CASSLATTALTEAFF. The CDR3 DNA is TGTGCCAGCAGCTTAGCCACGACAGCTCTCACTGAAGCTTTCTTT.